These 6 T cell receptor beta chains share one sample of origin, sequenced in a study of Ad26.COV2.S vaccination and SARS-CoV-2 variants. As for treatment: 19 received Ad26.COV2.S at low or high dose, single or two shots; 5 received placebo; per-sample allocation not given. It was on day 63 after the first vaccine or placebo injection that samples were taken. Libraries were prepared by immunoSEQ multiplex PCR; TCRdb keeps only in-frame clonotypes and omits some of them. The data show roughly 320,000 clones, roughly 91% seen once. Sequenced here: peripheral blood, sampled in a trial of Ad26.COV2.S vaccine versus placebo. The receptor set was obtained from a person between 18 and 65 years old who received the Ad26.COV2.S COVID-19 vaccine or a placebo.

The V and J genes are TRBV10-3 and TRBJ2-2, with 10 bases lining up with TRBD1. The CDR3 is made up of 16 amino acids. Germline lookup yields CDR1 ENHRY and CDR2 SYGVKD. Germline trimming cut 6 bases from V and 3 bases from J; bases unmatched to any gene: 7. The CDR3 DNA is TGTGCCATCAGCATCGGGACAGGGGCGGACACCGGGGAGCTGTTTTTT. Translated, it gives CAISIGTGADTGELFF.

This chain connects TRBV18 to TRBJ2-5, with TRBD2 matching 7 bases. The V and J ends lost 0 bases and 1 base, in that order; junction bases with no gene match: 5. Germline V gene sequence: CDR1 KGHSH, CDR2 LQKENI. The CDR3 extends over 16 amino acids. The CDR3 sequence: CASSPPSGAIQETQYF. In DNA form, the CDR3 reads TGTGCCAGCTCACCACCCAGCGGGGCAATCCAAGAGACCCAGTACTTC.

V is TRBV5-4 and J is TRBJ2-7, with 7 bases lining up with TRBD1. Looked up from germline, CDR1 is SGHNT and CDR2 is YYREEE (reference sequence). After removal of 4 bases from V and 1 base from J, the junction contained 5 bases not matched to a gene. The CDR3 covers 14 residues. The CDR3 nucleotides are TGTGCCAGCAGCCCTGGGACAGCATCCTACGAGCAGTACTTC. This translates into CASSPGTASYEQYF.

V gene TRBV18 combines with J gene TRBJ1-2, with 7 bases that match TRBD1. CDR1 and CDR2 (germline): KGHSH, LQKENI. CDR3 size: 14 residues. V dropped 3 bases and J dropped 4; count of bases not matched to a gene: 5. CDR3 sequence: CASSPSGQSYGYTF. CDR3 nucleotide sequence: TGTGCCAGCTCACCTTCGGGACAGAGCTATGGCTACACCTTC.

This chain connects TRBV9 to TRBJ2-5; 10 nucleotides match TRBD2. J lost 2 bases, V lost 2 bases, and 12 bases had no gene match. The CDR3 contains 18 residues. Germline V gene sequence: CDR1 SGDLS, CDR2 YYNGEE. Here the CDR3 DNA reads TGTGCCAGCAGCGTGGGATATAGCGGGGGGACCACTCAAGAGACCCAGTACTTC. It codes for CASSVGYSGGTTQETQYF.

This clone has a single count. The chain employs TRBV7-8 and TRBJ1-3; D perhaps matches TRBD1 (5 bases). V was trimmed by 2 bases and J by 3 bases, leaving 14 bases between them. The CDR3 is 16 residues long. Germline values: CDR1 SGHVS, CDR2 FQNEAQ. The CDR3 loop reads CASSLFEGRSGNTIYF. Written as DNA, the CDR3 is TGTGCCAGCAGCTTATTTGAGGGGAGAAGTGGAAACACCATATATTTT.